The sequence of this T cell receptor (beta chain) was determined in a study of shared clonotypes between healthy human individuals. Repertoires were generated with immunoSEQ multiplex PCR, while TCRdb's copy carries only in-frame clones and drops some. The sample carries 2 million to 2.5 million clones, about 93% recorded once. CDR3 length: 14 residues. V lost 4 bases to trimming and J lost 3 bases, with 13 bases between them. Germline CDR1 and CDR2: MGHRA and YSYEKL. CD45RO-negative cells were positively selected for CCR7, leaving out terminally differentiated effector memory CD45RA+ cells. Material: naive CD8+ T cells from PBMCs. The chain has TRBV4-1 and TRBJ2-7; D remains unclear. This receptor was identified in a man between 18 and 35 years old in good health. Some clones in this sample may be carry-over from other donors' samples. CDR3 bases: TGCGCCAGCAGCCCGACTGGGCGGATCTACGAGCAGTACTTC. This sequence encodes CASSPTGRIYEQYF.